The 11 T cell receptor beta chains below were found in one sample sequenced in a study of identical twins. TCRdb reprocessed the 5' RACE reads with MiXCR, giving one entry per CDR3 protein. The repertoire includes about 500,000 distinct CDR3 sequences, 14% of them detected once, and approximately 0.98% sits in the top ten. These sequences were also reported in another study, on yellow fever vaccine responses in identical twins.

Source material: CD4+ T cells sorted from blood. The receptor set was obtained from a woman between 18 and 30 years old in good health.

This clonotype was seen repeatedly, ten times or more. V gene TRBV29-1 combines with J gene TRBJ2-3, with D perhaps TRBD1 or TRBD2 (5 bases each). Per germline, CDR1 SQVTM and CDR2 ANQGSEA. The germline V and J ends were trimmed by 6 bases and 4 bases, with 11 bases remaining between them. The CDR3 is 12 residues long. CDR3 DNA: TGCAGCGTGGGGGTGAGCGCAGATACGCAGTATTTT. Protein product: CSVGVSADTQYF.

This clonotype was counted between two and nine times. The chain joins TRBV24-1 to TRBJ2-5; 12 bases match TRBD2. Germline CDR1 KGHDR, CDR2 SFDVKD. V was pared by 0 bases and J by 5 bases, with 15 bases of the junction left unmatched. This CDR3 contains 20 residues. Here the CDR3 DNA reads TGTGCCACCAGTGATTTGCGGGCTAGCGGGAGGGCCTTTGTCCGCGAGACCCAGTACTTC. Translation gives CATSDLRASGRAFVRETQYF.

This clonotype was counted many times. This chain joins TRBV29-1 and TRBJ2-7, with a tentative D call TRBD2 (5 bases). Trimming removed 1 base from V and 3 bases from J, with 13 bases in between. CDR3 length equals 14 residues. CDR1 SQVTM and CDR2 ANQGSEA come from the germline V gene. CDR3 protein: CSVEGPGRGYEQYF. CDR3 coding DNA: TGCAGCGTTGAAGGGCCTGGACGGGGCTACGAGCAGTACTTC.

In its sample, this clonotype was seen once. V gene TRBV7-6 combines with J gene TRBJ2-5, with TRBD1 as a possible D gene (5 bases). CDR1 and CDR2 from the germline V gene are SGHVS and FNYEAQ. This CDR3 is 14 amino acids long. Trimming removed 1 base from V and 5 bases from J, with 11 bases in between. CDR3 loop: CASSLGAGLETQYF. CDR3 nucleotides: TGTGCCAGCAGCTTAGGCGCAGGGCTGGAGACCCAGTACTTC.

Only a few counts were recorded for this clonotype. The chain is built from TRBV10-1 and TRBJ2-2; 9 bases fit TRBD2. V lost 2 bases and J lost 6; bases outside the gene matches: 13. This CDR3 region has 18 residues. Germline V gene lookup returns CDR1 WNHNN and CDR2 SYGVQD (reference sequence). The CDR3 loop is CASSELGTMGLAPGELFF. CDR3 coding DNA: TGCGCCAGCAGTGAGCTGGGTACTATGGGACTAGCTCCCGGGGAGCTGTTTTTT.

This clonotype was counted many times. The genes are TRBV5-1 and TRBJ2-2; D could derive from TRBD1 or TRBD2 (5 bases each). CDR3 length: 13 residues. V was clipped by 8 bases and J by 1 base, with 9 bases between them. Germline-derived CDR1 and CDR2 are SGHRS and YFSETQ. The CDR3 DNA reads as TGCGCCAGTCGGGACCAGAACACCGGGGAGCTGTTTTTT. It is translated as CASRDQNTGELFF.

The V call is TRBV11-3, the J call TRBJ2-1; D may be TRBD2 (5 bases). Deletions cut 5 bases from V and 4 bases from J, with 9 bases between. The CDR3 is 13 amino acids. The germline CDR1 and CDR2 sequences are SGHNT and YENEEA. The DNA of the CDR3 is TGTGCCAGCAGCCACGGGGATTACAATGAGCAGTTCTTC. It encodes CASSHGDYNEQFF.

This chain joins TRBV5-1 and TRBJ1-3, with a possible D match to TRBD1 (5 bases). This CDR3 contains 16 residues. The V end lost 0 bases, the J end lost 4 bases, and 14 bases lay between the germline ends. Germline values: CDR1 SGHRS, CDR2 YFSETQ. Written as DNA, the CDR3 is TGCGCCAGCAGCTTGGATGAAGCAGGGAGAGGAAACACCATATATTTT. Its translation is CASSLDEAGRGNTIYF.

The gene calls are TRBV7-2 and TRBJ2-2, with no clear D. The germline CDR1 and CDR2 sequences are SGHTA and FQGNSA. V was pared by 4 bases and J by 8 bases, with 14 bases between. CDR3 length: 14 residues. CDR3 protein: CASSSPPGLGELFF. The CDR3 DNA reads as TGTGCCAGCAGCTCGCCCCCGGGTTTGGGGGAGCTGTTTTTT.

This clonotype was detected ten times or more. The CDR3 nucleotides read TGCGCCAGCTACTTAGACAACGCTCTGAACACTGAAGCTTTCTTT. This translates into CASYLDNALNTEAFF. The chain is built from TRBV5-1 and TRBJ1-1; D unclear. Germline V lookup: CDR1 SGHRS, CDR2 YFSETQ. Trimming pared 7 bases from V and 0 bases from J, leaving 16 bases between. The CDR3 contains 15 residues.

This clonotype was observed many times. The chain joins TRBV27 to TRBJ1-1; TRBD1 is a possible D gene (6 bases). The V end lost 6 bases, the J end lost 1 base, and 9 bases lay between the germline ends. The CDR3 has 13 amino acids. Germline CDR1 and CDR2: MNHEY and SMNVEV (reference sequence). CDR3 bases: TGTGCCAGCAGGTGGGGGCGGAACACTGAAGCTTTCTTT. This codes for CASRWGRNTEAFF.